This T cell receptor beta chain was retrieved from a study of human T cells and chemical hapten exposure. Study-level background: Throughout the roughly 25-week study, diphenylcyclopropenone was applied weekly to the patients' scalps.

This clonotype was counted a few times. Noted time point: pre-sensitization, week 0. Described treatment: therapeutic diphenylcyclopropenone sensitization with weekly scalp DPC. TCRdb itself ran the RACE reads through MiXCR, one entry per CDR3 protein. The table shows approximately 260,000 distinct CDR3 sequences, with just under 8% occurring only once. The source is a man aged 18 to 35 with alopecia areata. Some clones in this sample may be carry-over from other donors' samples. The sample here was whole blood, taken in connection with sensitization to the hapten diphenylcyclopropenone (DPC).

CDR3 coding DNA: TGTGCCAGCAGTTTGGGGCGCCCTGGGAGAGCGCGGGGGGCCTACGAGCAGTACTTC. Translated, it gives CASSLGRPGRARGAYEQYF. The chain links TRBV12-3 or TRBV12-4 to TRBJ2-7, with 8 bases that match TRBD2. The CDR3 runs 19 residues. Trimming cost V 3 bases and J 2 bases; bases outside gene matches: 18.